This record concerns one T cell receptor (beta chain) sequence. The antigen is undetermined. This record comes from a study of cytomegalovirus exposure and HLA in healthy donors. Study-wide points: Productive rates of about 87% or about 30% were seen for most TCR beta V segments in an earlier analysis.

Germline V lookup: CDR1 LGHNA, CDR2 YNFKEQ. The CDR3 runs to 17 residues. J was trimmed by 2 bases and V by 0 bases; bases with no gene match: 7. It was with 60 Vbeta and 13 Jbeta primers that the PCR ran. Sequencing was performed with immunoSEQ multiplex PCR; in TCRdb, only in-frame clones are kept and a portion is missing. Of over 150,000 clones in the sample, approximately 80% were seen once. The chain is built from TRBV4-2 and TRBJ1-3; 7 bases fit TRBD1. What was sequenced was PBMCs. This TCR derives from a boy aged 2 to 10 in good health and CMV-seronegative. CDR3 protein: CASSQDGKGATGNTIYF. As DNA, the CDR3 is TGTGCCAGCAGCCAAGACGGGAAGGGGGCGACTGGAAACACCATATATTTT.